This T cell receptor beta chain was identified during a study of T cells in Graves' hyperthyroidism and ophthalmopathy. Study outcomes and limitations: A model of 13 V-J features distinguished ophthalmopathy from stable hyperthyroidism.

There are 17 residues in the CDR3. Germline CDR1 SGHVS, CDR2 FQNEAQ. Between the trimmed V and J ends, which lost 0 bases and 0 bases, there was a span of 14 bases. The source material, RNA transcripts, was used to amplify TCR beta CDR3 regions. First-round RT-PCR of the TCR CDR3 relied on the HTBI primer set. In TCRdb, the multiplex PCR reads were re-called with MiXCR into one record per CDR3 protein. Of approximately 600,000 distinct CDR3 sequences detected, approximately 15% appear once; the ten largest clones hold more than 6%. There are many counts of this clonotype. The antigen is undetermined. Disease duration was under 3 months in the ophthalmopathy patients, who also had a Clinical Activity Score of at least 3 and a NOSPECS grade of at least 4. Clinical symptoms, serum thyroxine and TRAb, thyroid ultrasound and orbital computed tomography together formed the diagnostic basis. PBMCs were obtained from about 9 ml fresh peripheral blood.

The genes are TRBV7-8 and TRBJ1-1; possibly TRBD1 for D (6 bases). Sequenced material: blood. The sequence was collected from a woman under 30 with Graves' ophthalmopathy. CDR3 DNA: TGTGCCAGCAGCTTAGCGGGGACATTGGGCCTGAACACTGAAGCTTTCTTT. As protein: CASSLAGTLGLNTEAFF.